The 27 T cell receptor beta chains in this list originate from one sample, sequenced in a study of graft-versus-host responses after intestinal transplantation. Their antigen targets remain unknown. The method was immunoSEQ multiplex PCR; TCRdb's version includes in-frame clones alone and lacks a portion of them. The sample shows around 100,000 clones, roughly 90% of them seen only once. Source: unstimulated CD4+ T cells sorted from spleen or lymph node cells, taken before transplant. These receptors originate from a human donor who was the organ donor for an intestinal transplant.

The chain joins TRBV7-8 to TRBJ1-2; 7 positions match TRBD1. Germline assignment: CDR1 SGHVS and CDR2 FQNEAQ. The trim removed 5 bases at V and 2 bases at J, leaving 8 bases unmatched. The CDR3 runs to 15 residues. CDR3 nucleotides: TGTGCCAGCAGCCCGCAGGACAGGTTCAACTATGGCTACACCTTC. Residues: CASSPQDRFNYGYTF.

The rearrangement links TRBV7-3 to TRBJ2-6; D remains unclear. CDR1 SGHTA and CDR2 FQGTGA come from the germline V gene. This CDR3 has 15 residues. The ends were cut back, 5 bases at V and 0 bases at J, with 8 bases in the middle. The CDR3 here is CASSPVFSGANVLTF. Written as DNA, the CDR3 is TGTGCCAGCAGCCCGGTTTTCTCTGGGGCCAACGTCCTGACTTTC.

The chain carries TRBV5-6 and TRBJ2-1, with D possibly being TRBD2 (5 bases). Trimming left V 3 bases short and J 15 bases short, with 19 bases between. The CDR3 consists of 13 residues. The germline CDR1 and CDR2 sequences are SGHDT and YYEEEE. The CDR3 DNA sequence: TGTGCCAGCAGCTCGAGCCTTCCGGGGTATCTGTTCTTC. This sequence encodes CASSSSLPGYLFF.

CDR3 in DNA: TGTGCCAGCAGTGACAACAGGGGCACTGAAGCTTTCTTT. Translation gives CASSDNRGTEAFF. The chain employs TRBV6-4 and TRBJ1-1, with 7 bases fitting TRBD1. V shed 2 bases, J shed 4 bases, and the junction held 1 base outside the gene matches. Germline CDR1 and CDR2: MRHNA and SNTAGT. CDR3 size: 13 residues.

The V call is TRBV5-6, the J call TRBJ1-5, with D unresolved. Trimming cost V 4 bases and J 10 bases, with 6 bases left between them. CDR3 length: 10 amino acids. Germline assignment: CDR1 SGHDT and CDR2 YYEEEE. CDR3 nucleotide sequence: TGTGCCAGCAGCCCCCAACCCCAGCATTTT. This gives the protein CASSPQPQHF.

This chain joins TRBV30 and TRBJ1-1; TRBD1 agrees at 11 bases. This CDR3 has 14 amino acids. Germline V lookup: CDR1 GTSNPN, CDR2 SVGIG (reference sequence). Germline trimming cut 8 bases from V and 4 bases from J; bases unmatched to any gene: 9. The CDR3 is CAGTGTGGFTEAFF. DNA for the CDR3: TGTGCCGGAACCGGGACAGGGGGATTCACTGAAGCTTTCTTT.

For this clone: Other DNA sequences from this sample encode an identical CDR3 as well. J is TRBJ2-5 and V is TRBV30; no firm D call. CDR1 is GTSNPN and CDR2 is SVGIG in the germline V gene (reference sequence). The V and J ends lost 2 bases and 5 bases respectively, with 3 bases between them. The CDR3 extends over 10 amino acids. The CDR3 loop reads CAWSRETQYF. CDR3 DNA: TGTGCCTGGAGTCGGGAGACCCAGTACTTC.

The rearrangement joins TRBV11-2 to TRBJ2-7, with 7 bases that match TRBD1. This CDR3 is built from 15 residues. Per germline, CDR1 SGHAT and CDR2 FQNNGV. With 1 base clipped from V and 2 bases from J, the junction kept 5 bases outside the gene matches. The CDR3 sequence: CASSLGQGGPYEQYF. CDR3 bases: TGTGCCAGCAGCTTAGGACAGGGCGGCCCCTACGAGCAGTACTTC.

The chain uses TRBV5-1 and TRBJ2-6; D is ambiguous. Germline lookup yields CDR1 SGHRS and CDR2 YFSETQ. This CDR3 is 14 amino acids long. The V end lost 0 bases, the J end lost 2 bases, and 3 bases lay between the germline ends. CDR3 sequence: CASSLGAGANVLTF. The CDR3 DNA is TGCGCCAGCAGCTTGGGGGCTGGGGCCAACGTCCTGACTTTC.

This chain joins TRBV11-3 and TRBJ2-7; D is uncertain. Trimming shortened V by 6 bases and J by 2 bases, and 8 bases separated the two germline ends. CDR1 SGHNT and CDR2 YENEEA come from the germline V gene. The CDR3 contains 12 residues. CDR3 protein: CASRLLAYEQYF. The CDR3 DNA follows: TGTGCCAGCAGGCTTTTGGCCTACGAGCAGTACTTC. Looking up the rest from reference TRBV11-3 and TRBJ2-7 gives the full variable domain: EAGVVQSPRYKIIEKKQPVAFWCNPISGHNTLYWYLQNLGQGPELLIRYENEEAVDDSQLPKDRFSAERLKGVDSTLKIQPAELGDSAVYLCASRLLAYEQYFGPGTRLTVT.

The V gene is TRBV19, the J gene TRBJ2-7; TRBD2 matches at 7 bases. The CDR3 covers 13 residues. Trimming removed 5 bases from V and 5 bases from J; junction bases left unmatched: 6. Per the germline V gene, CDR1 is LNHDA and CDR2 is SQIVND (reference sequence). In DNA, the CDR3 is TGTGCCAGTAGTCGCGGACTAGAGGACGAGCAGTACTTC. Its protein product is CASSRGLEDEQYF. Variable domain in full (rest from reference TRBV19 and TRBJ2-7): DGGITQSPKYLFRKEGQNVTLSCEQNLNHDAMYWYRQDPGQGLRLIYYSQIVNDFQKGDIAEGYSVSREKKESFPLTVTSAQKNPTAFYLCASSRGLEDEQYFGPGTRLTVT.

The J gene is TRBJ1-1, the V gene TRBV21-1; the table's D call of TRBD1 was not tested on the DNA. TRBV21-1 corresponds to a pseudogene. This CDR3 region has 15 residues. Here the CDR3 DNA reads TGTGCCAGCAGCAAAATAGGACAGGGCCGAACTGAAGCTTTCTTT. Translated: CASSKIGQGRTEAFF.

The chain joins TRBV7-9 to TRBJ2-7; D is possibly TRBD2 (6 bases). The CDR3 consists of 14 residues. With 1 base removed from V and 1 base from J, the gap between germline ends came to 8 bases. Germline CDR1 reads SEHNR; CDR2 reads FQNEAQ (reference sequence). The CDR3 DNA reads TGTGCCAGCAGCTTAGGGGGGGAATCCTACGAGCAGTACTTC. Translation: CASSLGGESYEQYF.

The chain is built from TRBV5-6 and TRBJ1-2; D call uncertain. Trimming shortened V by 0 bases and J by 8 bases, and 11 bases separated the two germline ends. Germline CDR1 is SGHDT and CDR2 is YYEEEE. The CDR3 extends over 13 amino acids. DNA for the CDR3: TGTGCCAGCAGCTTGGCCAGCTCCGTGGGCTACACCTTC. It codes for CASSLASSVGYTF. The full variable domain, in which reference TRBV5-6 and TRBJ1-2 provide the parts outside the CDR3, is DAGVTQSPTHLIKTRGQQVTLRCSPKSGHDTVSWYQQALGQGPQFIFQYYEEEERQRGNFPDRFSGHQFPNYSSELNVNALLLGDSALYLCASSLASSVGYTFGSGTRLTVV.

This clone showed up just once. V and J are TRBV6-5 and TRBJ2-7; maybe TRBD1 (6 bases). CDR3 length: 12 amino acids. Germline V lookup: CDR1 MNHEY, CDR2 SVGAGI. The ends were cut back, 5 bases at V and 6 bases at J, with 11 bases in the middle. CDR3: CASSTIGGEQYF. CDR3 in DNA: TGTGCCAGCAGTACTATAGGGGGCGAGCAGTACTTC.

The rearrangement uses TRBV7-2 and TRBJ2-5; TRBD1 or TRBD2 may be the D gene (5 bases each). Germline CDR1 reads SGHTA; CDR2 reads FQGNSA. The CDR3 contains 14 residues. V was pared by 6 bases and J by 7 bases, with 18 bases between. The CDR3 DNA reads TGTGCCAGCAGACAGCAATGGGACGTCCGGACCCAGTACTTC. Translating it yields CASRQQWDVRTQYF.

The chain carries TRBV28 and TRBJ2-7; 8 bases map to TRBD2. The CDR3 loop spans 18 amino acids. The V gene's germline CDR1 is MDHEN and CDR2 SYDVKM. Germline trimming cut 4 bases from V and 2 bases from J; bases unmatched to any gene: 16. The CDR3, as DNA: TGTGCCAGCAGTTCCCGTTTCCAGCGGGGGAAGAAAACCTACGAGCAGTACTTC. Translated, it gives CASSSRFQRGKKTYEQYF.

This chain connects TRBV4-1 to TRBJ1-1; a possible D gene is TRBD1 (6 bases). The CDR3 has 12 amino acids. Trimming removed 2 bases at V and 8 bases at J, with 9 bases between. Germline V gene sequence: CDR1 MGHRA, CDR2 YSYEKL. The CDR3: CASSQKTGEAFF. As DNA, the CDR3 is TGCGCCAGCAGCCAAAAAACAGGGGAAGCTTTCTTT.

The CDR3 is CASSASYEQYF. The CDR3 bases are TGCGCCAGCAGCGCCTCCTACGAGCAGTACTTC. The chain has TRBV5-1 and TRBJ2-7; D gene uncertain. V was shortened by 4 bases and J by 0 bases, with 2 bases between the two germline ends. CDR3 length equals 11 residues. The germline CDR1 and CDR2 sequences are SGHRS and YFSETQ. Looking up the rest from reference TRBV5-1 and TRBJ2-7 gives the full variable domain: KAGVTQTPRYLIKTRGQQVTLSCSPISGHRSVSWYQQTPGQGLQFLFEYFSETQRNKGNFPGRFSGRQFSNSRSEMNVSTLELGDSALYLCASSASYEQYFGPGTRLTVT.

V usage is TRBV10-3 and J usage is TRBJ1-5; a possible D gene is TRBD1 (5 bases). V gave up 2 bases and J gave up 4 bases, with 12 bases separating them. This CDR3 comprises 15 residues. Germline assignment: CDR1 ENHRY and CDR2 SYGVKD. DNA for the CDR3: TGTGCCATCAGTGAGCGAGACAGATCAAATCAGCCCCAGCATTTT. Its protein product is CAISERDRSNQPQHF.

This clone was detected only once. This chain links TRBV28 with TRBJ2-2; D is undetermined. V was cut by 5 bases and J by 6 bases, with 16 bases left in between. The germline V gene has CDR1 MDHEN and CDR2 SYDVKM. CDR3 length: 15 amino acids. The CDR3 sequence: CASSRVNSGAGELFF. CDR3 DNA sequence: TGTGCCAGCAGTCGGGTTAACTCTGGCGCCGGGGAGCTGTTTTTT.

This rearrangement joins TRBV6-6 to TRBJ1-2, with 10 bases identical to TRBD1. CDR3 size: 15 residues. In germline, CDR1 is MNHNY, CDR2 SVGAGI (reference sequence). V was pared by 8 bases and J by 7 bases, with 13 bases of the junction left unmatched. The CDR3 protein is CASDEETGGGSGYTF. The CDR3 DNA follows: TGTGCCAGCGACGAAGAGACAGGGGGCGGTAGTGGCTACACCTTC.

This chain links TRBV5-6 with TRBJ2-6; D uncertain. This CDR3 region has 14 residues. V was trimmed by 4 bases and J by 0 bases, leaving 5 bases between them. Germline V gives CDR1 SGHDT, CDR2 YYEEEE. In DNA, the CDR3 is TGTGCCAGCAGCGCCCGCTCTGGGGCCAACGTCCTGACTTTC. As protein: CASSARSGANVLTF. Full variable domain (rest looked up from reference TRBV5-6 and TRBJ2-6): DAGVTQSPTHLIKTRGQQVTLRCSPKSGHDTVSWYQQALGQGPQFIFQYYEEEERQRGNFPDRFSGHQFPNYSSELNVNALLLGDSALYLCASSARSGANVLTFGAGSRLTVL.

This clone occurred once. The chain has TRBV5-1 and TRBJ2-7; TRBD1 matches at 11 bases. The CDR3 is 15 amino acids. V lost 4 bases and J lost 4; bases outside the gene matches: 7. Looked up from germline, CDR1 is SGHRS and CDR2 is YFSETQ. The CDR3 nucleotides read TGCGCCAGCAGCGCCGGTGGGACAGGGGGGTACGAGCAGTACTTC. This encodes CASSAGGTGGYEQYF.

CDR3 residues: CASSQGIGQGNTGELFF. The CDR3, as DNA: TGTGCCAGCAGCCAAGGAATCGGACAGGGAAACACCGGGGAGCTGTTTTTT. The chain employs TRBV4-2 and TRBJ2-2, with 8 bases that match TRBD1. Germline CDR1 and CDR2: LGHNA and YNFKEQ. This CDR3 is built from 17 residues. Losses at the gene ends were 1 base for V and 2 bases for J; bases not matched to a gene: 6.

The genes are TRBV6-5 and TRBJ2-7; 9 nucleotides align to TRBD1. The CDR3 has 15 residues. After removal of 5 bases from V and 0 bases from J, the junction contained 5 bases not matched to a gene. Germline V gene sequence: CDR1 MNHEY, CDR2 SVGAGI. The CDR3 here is CASSLQGASSYEQYF. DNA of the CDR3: TGTGCCAGCAGTCTACAGGGGGCCAGCTCCTACGAGCAGTACTTC.

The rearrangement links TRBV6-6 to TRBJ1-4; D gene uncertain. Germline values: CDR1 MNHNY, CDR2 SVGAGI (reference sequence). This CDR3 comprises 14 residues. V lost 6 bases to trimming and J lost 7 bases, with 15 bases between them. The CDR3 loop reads CASSPGGSGEKLFF. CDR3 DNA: TGTGCCAGCAGCCCCGGCGGGAGCGGTGAAAAACTGTTTTTT.